Below, 24 T cell receptor beta chains from the same sample are listed, as sequenced in a study of T-cell reconstitution after alpha-beta-depleted transplantation in children. TCRbeta library preparation incorporated unique molecular identifiers. TCRdb passed the PCR reads through MiXCR, listing each CDR3 protein once. The table shows 670,000 or so distinct CDR3 sequences, with roughly 13% occurring only once. Sample: PBMCs, taken before TCRalphabeta/CD19-depleted stem cell transplant. The receptors here all came from a girl aged 2 to 9 with congenital amegakaryocytic thrombocytopenia, due to receive a stem cell transplant.

The sample holds many counts of this clonotype. The chain combines TRBV15 with TRBJ1-2, with D hard to call. The germline V and J ends were trimmed by 0 bases and 7 bases, with 21 bases remaining between them. From germline, CDR1 is LNHNV and CDR2 YYDKDF (reference sequence). CDR3 length: 17 residues. This CDR3 is CATSREILRSSMGGYTF. The DNA of the CDR3 is TGTGCCACCAGCAGAGAGATCCTCCGCAGTAGTATGGGTGGCTACACCTTC. Drawing the rest from reference TRBV15 and TRBJ1-2, the complete variable domain is DAMVIQNPRYQVTQFGKPVTLSCSQTLNHNVMYWYQQKSSQAPKLLFHYYDKDFNNEADTPDNFQSRRPNTSFCFLDIRSPGLGDTAMYLCATSREILRSSMGGYTFGSGTRLTVV.

The rearrangement joins TRBV15 to TRBJ1-1, with a tentative D call TRBD1 (6 bases). The ends were cut back, 5 bases at V and 8 bases at J, with 12 bases in the middle. This CDR3 has 12 residues. Looked up from germline, CDR1 is LNHNV and CDR2 is YYDKDF (reference sequence). CDR3 region: CATSLGDREAFF. The CDR3 bases are TGTGCCACCAGCCTGGGAGACAGGGAAGCTTTCTTT.

This clonotype has a count of ten or more. The rearrangement links TRBV5-1 to TRBJ2-3; either TRBD1 or TRBD2 may supply D (5 bases each). Germline CDR1 is SGHRS and CDR2 is YFSETQ. CDR3 length equals 12 residues. Trimming cost V 5 bases and J 4 bases, with 8 bases left between them. The CDR3 nucleotides read TGCGCCAGCAGACAGGAGGCAGATACGCAGTATTTT. It codes for CASRQEADTQYF.

This clonotype was counted between two and nine times. The chain uses TRBV6-6 and TRBJ1-1; no clear D. Trimming shortened V by 2 bases and J by 8 bases, and 6 bases separated the two germline ends. Per the germline V gene, CDR1 is MNHNY and CDR2 is SVGAGI (reference sequence). The CDR3 runs to 11 residues. The DNA for the CDR3 is TGTGCCAGCAGTTACGGGGTGGAAGCTTTCTTT. It encodes CASSYGVEAFF.

This clonotype was recorded a few times. This chain uses TRBV4-1 with TRBJ2-7, with D tentatively TRBD1 (6 bases). This CDR3 comprises 14 residues. V gave up 2 bases and J gave up 5 bases, with 13 bases separating them. Germline lookup yields CDR1 MGHRA and CDR2 YSYEKL. The CDR3 region is CASSQIRDNDEQYF. The CDR3 DNA follows: TGCGCCAGCAGCCAAATCCGGGACAACGACGAGCAGTACTTC.

This clonotype was recorded many times. The chain joins TRBV5-1 to TRBJ2-2; TRBD2 matches 10 bases. The CDR3 consists of 16 residues. Germline CDR1 is SGHRS and CDR2 is YFSETQ. V was clipped by 3 bases and J by 5 bases; unmatched bases: 7. CDR3 sequence (DNA): TGCGCCAGCAGCTCGACGTCTAGCGGGAGTACCGGGGAGCTGTTTTTT. Translated, it gives CASSSTSSGSTGELFF.

This clonotype was seen many times. The chain joins TRBV29-1 to TRBJ1-1; a possible D gene is TRBD1 (6 bases). V was trimmed by 3 bases and J by 1 base, leaving 18 bases between them. The CDR3 covers 16 residues. Germline V gene lookup returns CDR1 SQVTM and CDR2 ANQGSEA. The CDR3 nucleotides are TGCAGCGTTGACTCGAGACCAGGGACACCGAACACTGAAGCTTTCTTT. It translates to CSVDSRPGTPNTEAFF.

In this sample, this clonotype turned up many times. The chain recombines TRBV29-1 with TRBJ1-1, with unresolved D. The germline V and J ends were trimmed by 2 bases and 0 bases, with 10 bases remaining between them. CDR1 and CDR2 (germline): SQVTM, ANQGSEA. This CDR3 is built from 14 residues. The CDR3 loop reads CSVESWAVNTEAFF. Written as DNA, the CDR3 is TGCAGCGTTGAATCGTGGGCCGTGAACACTGAAGCTTTCTTT. Drawing the rest from reference TRBV29-1 and TRBJ1-1, the complete variable domain is SAVISQKPSRDICQRGTSLTIQCQVDSQVTMMFWYRQQPGQSLTLIATANQGSEATYESGFVIDKFPISRPNLTFSTLTVSNMSPEDSSIYLCSVESWAVNTEAFFGQGTRLTVV.

This clonotype came up many times. The chain uses TRBV10-3 and TRBJ2-7; weak D call: TRBD2 (6 bases). V gave up 10 bases and J gave up 5 bases, with 15 bases separating them. The V gene's germline CDR1 is ENHRY and CDR2 SYGVKD. The CDR3 runs 12 residues. CDR3: CANSGTDDEQYF. The CDR3 nucleotides are TGTGCCAATTCCGGGACTGACGACGAGCAGTACTTC.

The V gene is TRBV21-1, the J gene TRBJ2-1; the DNA was not used to check the table's D call, TRBD2. TRBV21-1 is a pseudogene. The CDR3 is made up of 21 amino acids. Here the CDR3 DNA reads TGTGCCAGCAGCAAAGGTGGGCTAGCGGGAGGGCCATCGGAACCTGACAATGAGCAGTTCTTC. It translates to CASSKGGLAGGPSEPDNEQFF.

This clonotype has ten or more counts. Germline is not matched at one junction end, which may reflect a read error. This chain links TRBV7-8 with TRBJ2-5; perhaps TRBD1 as D (5 bases). Per germline, CDR1 SGHVS and CDR2 FQNEAQ. The CDR3 totals 11 residues. CDR3 protein: CASSLDQGPHF. The CDR3 DNA reads TGTGCCAGCAGCTTAGATCAGGGCCCACACTTC.

There are a few counts of this clonotype. The chain carries TRBV20-1 and TRBJ1-4, with 10 bases aligning to TRBD1. After removal of 3 bases from V and 11 bases from J, the junction contained 6 bases not matched to a gene. This CDR3 contains 13 residues. Germline V gives CDR1 DFQATT, CDR2 SNEGSKA (reference sequence). CDR3 sequence reads: CSARSGTGEKLFF. The CDR3 coding sequence is TGCAGTGCTAGGTCAGGGACAGGGGAGAAACTGTTTTTT.

This sequence joins TRBV2 and TRBJ2-1; tentatively, D is TRBD1 or TRBD2 (5 bases each). The germline CDR1 and CDR2 sequences are SNHLY and FYNNEI. Trimming took 7 bases from V and 6 from J, leaving 13 bases between them. The length of the CDR3 is 13 residues. CDR3 sequence reads: CASMWDQPNEQFF. The DNA for the CDR3 is TGTGCCAGCATGTGGGACCAGCCCAATGAGCAGTTCTTC.

In this sample, this clonotype turned up a few times. The V and J genes are TRBV4-1 and TRBJ1-5; the D gene is possibly TRBD1 (5 bases). The germline V gene has CDR1 MGHRA and CDR2 YSYEKL. The length of the CDR3 is 16 residues. The V end was cut by 7 bases, the J end by 6 bases, with 22 bases between. The CDR3 coding sequence is TGCGCCAGCACCCTGGTCGTTGGGGGTCGGAGTCAGCCCCAGCATTTT. Translating gives CASTLVVGGRSQPQHF.

The rearrangement links TRBV6-5 to TRBJ2-7; D ambiguous. This CDR3 spans 13 amino acids. V lost 0 bases, J lost 2 bases, and 5 bases lay in between. CDR1 and CDR2 (germline): MNHEY, SVGAGI. The CDR3 region has the DNA TGTGCCAGCAGTTACTCCTCTACCTACGAGCAGTACTTC. Its protein is CASSYSSTYEQYF.

This clonotype was seen many times. The CDR3 DNA follows: TGCAGTGCTAGATGGAGCGGGAGACACGAGACCCAGTACTTC. Amino acids: CSARWSGRHETQYF. The chain is built from TRBV20-1 and TRBJ2-5, with 8 bases matching TRBD2. The CDR3 is 14 amino acids. The germline V gene has CDR1 DFQATT and CDR2 SNEGSKA (reference sequence). With 2 bases clipped from V and 5 bases from J, the junction kept 7 bases outside the gene matches.

There are a few counts of this clonotype. This rearrangement joins TRBV7-8 to TRBJ2-7; TRBD2 aligns across 7 bases. Germline CDR1 reads SGHVS; CDR2 reads FQNEAQ. J lost 6 bases, V lost 2 bases, and 22 bases had no gene match. The CDR3 is 19 residues long. As DNA, the CDR3 is TGTGCCAGCAGCTTATTGGTGATCCCAAGCGGCGGGAGTGCGTCCGAGCAGTACTTC. This codes for CASSLLVIPSGGSASEQYF. The full variable domain, its missing parts supplied by reference TRBV7-8 and TRBJ2-7, is GAGVSQSPRYKVAKRGQDVALRCDPISGHVSLFWYQQALGQGPEFLTYFQNEAQLDKSGLPSDRFFAERPEGSVSTLKIQRTQQEDSAVYLCASSLLVIPSGGSASEQYFGPGTRLTVT.

This clonotype has at least ten counts. The V call is TRBV5-1, the J call TRBJ1-1; no clear D gene. Trimming stripped 6 bases from V and 4 bases from J, with 13 bases between. Looked up from germline, CDR1 is SGHRS and CDR2 is YFSETQ. The CDR3 consists of 13 residues. DNA of the CDR3: TGCGCCAGCAAACTACAGAGGAGCACTGAAGCTTTCTTT. Translating gives CASKLQRSTEAFF. Full variable domain (rest looked up from reference TRBV5-1 and TRBJ1-1): KAGVTQTPRYLIKTRGQQVTLSCSPISGHRSVSWYQQTPGQGLQFLFEYFSETQRNKGNFPGRFSGRQFSNSRSEMNVSTLELGDSALYLCASKLQRSTEAFFGQGTRLTVV.

This clonotype was observed a few times. This rearrangement joins TRBV7-2 to TRBJ2-3; no clear D gene. Trimming pared 2 bases from V and 4 bases from J, leaving 7 bases between. The CDR3 loop spans 13 amino acids. CDR1 and CDR2 (germline): SGHTA, FQGNSA. The CDR3 region has the DNA TGTGCCAGCAGCTTATTAACGGCAGATACGCAGTATTTT. Translation gives CASSLLTADTQYF.

This clonotype was recorded at least ten times. V usage is TRBV28 and J usage is TRBJ1-5; D is unresolved. V was cut by 8 bases and J by 13 bases, with 21 bases left in between. CDR1 is MDHEN, CDR2 SYDVKM, per germline. The CDR3 totals 13 residues. For the CDR3, the DNA is TGTGCCAGCCGCCTAGCCCCGGGCCGAGGGCAGCATTTT. Translating gives CASRLAPGRGQHF.

This clonotype was found many times. The genes are TRBV5-1 and TRBJ1-2, with no clear D. V gave up 0 bases and J gave up 5 bases, with 11 bases separating them. This CDR3 contains 14 residues. The germline CDR1 and CDR2 sequences are SGHRS and YFSETQ. The CDR3 DNA sequence: TGCGCCAGCAGCTTGGTGGTGGGAGAATATGGCTACACCTTC. It translates to CASSLVVGEYGYTF. Complete variable domain (other parts from reference TRBV5-1 and TRBJ1-2): KAGVTQTPRYLIKTRGQQVTLSCSPISGHRSVSWYQQTPGQGLQFLFEYFSETQRNKGNFPGRFSGRQFSNSRSEMNVSTLELGDSALYLCASSLVVGEYGYTFGSGTRLTVV.

This clonotype was recorded a few times. The chain couples TRBV4-1 to TRBJ1-1, with unresolved D. Trimming left V 2 bases short and J 1 base short, with 11 bases between. The length of the CDR3 is 15 residues. The germline gives CDR1 MGHRA, CDR2 YSYEKL. The CDR3 reads CASSQRSVENTEAFF. The CDR3 nucleotides are TGCGCCAGCAGCCAACGTAGCGTAGAGAACACTGAAGCTTTCTTT.

Here the CDR3 DNA reads TGCAGTGCTAGAGGGCTAGGGTGGGAGCAGTTCTTC. Protein sequence: CSARGLGWEQFF. The rearrangement links TRBV20-1 to TRBJ2-1; D is uncertain. Trimming stripped 1 base from V and 10 bases from J, with 11 bases between. This CDR3 comprises 12 residues. The V gene's germline CDR1 is DFQATT and CDR2 SNEGSKA (reference sequence).

This clonotype was seen many times. The chain combines TRBV20-1 with TRBJ2-2; D unresolved. The germline gives CDR1 DFQATT, CDR2 SNEGSKA (reference sequence). Deletions cut 5 bases from V and 5 bases from J, with 6 bases between. The CDR3 covers 11 residues. The CDR3 reads CSAQRTGELFF. The DNA for the CDR3 is TGCAGTGCTCAAAGGACCGGGGAGCTGTTTTTT.